A selection of T cell receptor beta chains follows, all from one sample in a study of blood T cell repertoires in COVID-19. Libraries were prepared by immunoSEQ multiplex PCR; TCRdb keeps only in-frame clonotypes and omits some of them. This repertoire shows roughly 160,000 clones, 86% found once; its top ten account for approximately 7%. Material: peripheral blood. These receptors were obtained from a man aged 50-59 years with active or convalescent COVID-19. The CDR3 runs from the conserved cysteine through the conserved F or W. A D gene is named only where the DNA matches it firmly. For some rows the clone size is stated as once, few or many, or as a class when expanded; others skip it.

>TRBV5-1|NA|TRBD2|TRBJ2-1
TGCGCCAGCAGCCTAAGCGGGGGGGTCTACAATGAGCAGTTCTTC
CASSLSGGVYNEQFF
>TRBV19|once|NA|TRBJ1-4
TGTGCCAGTATTTATTACTACCCCGGGGTCAACAATGAAAAACTGTTTTTT
CASIYYYPGVNNEKLFF
>TRBV9|NA|NA|TRBJ2-1
TGTGCCAGCAGCGTAGCGGGAGCGTTCGCTGAGCAGTTCTTC
CASSVAGAFAEQFF
>TRBV18|NA|TRBD1|TRBJ1-1
TGTGCCAGCTCACCACTGGACAGGTCAGACACTGAAGCTTTCTTT
CASSPLDRSDTEAFF
>TRBV11-3|NA|NA|TRBJ2-1
TGTGCCAGCAAAACGGGGGACCACTCCTACAATGAGCAGTTCTTC
CASKTGDHSYNEQFF
>TRBV28|NA|TRBD1|TRBJ1-1
TGTGCCAGCAGTATCCTAGGGACAGGGGACGCGGCTTTCTTT
CASSILGTGDAAFF
>TRBV18|NA|NA|TRBJ2-2
TGTGCCAGCTCACCACAGGGGTTCGACACCGGGGAGCTGTTTTTT
CASSPQGFDTGELFF
>TRBV6-5|NA|NA|TRBJ1-2
TGTGCCACCGGAGGTACAGCTAACTATGGCTACACCTTC
CATGGTANYGYTF
>TRBV24-1|once|TRBD2|TRBJ2-2
TGTGCCACCAGTGATCCCCGCGGGCGGGAGGGGAACACCGGGGAGCTGTTTTTT
CATSDPRGREGNTGELFF
>TRBV9|NA|TRBD1|TRBJ2-7
TGTGCCAGCAGCGTAGGCGGACAGGGACCCTACGAGCAGTACTTC
CASSVGGQGPYEQYF
>TRBV6-2/TRBV6-3|NA|NA|TRBJ1-1
TGTGCCAGCAGTTATGATCTCGGGACTGAAGCTTTCTTT
CASSYDLGTEAFF
>TRBV7-2|NA|NA|TRBJ1-2
TGTGCCAGCAGCTTAGTCAAACAGGGCATTAACTATGGCTACACCTTC
CASSLVKQGINYGYTF
>TRBV19|NA|NA|TRBJ2-7
TGTGCCAGTAGTGCTGACAGTAGCTCCTACGAGCAGTACTTC
CASSADSSSYEQYF
>TRBV7-8|NA|TRBD1|TRBJ2-7
TGTGCCAGCAGCTTAGCCCGAGACAGGGTTGGCTACGAGCAGTACTTC
CASSLARDRVGYEQYF